This T cell receptor (beta chain) was captured in a study of long-term antiretroviral therapy in people with HIV. The germline V and J ends were trimmed by 8 bases and 0 bases, with 11 bases remaining between them. This CDR3 region has 13 residues. Germline assignment: CDR1 SEHNR and CDR2 FQNEAQ (reference sequence). Broader study findings: Blood sampling spanned 2004 to 2017, possibly under older ART regimens. Documentation of ART adherence, viral resistance or therapy changes was absent. Repertoire dominance by clones expanded before ART was seen at all time points.

Clinicians in the United States treated all participants with HIV. Survey level was the resolution at which the v3.0 immunoSEQ assay ran. Clones were sequenced by immunoSEQ multiplex PCR, and TCRdb holds only the in-frame ones, with some missing. This table holds fewer than 20,000 clones, over 65% found once. This clone was counted a few times. Antigen specificity is unknown. The receptor was isolated from a man aged 35-49 years with HIV. Material: unsorted PBMCs, obtained 2.1 years after starting antiretroviral therapy. This rearrangement joins TRBV7-9 to TRBJ2-7; D possibly matches TRBD1 or TRBD2 (5 bases each). CDR3 sequence reads: CASVGTDSYEQYF. Written as DNA, the CDR3 is TGTGCCAGCGTAGGGACGGACTCCTACGAGCAGTACTTC.